What follows describes a single T cell receptor beta chain. What it binds is unknown. TCRdb re-called the 5' RACE reads; one entry per CDR3 protein, DNA not given. This sample's clone table lists approximately 150,000 distinct CDR3 sequences. The data derive from a study of T cells expressing NK-cell markers. About the research overall: From sorted CD3+CD56+NKG2C+, CD3+CD56+NKG2C- and CD3+CD56-NKG2C+ T cells came the TCR beta repertoires. HCMV seropositivity characterized seven of the eight sequenced donors, and seronegativity one. The study, taken as a whole, reports: Where a handful of donors were concerned, these clonotypes also led the CD3+CD56-NKG2C+ fraction.

CDR1 SGHRS and CDR2 YFSETQ come from the germline V gene. This CDR3 has 18 amino acids. The genes are TRBV5-1 and TRBJ2-4; TCRdb picks TRBD1, but there is no DNA to check that call. Sample: blood T cells: a sorted CD56 or NKG2C T cell subset, CD4+ or CD8+ T cells, or bulk PBMC T cells (not recorded which). The source is a woman between 18 and 70 years old in good health. CDR3 amino acids: CASSLRPGISTRQNIQYF.